What follows are 27 T cell receptor beta chains derived from one specimen sequenced in a study of CD8 T cells in ankylosing spondylitis. For these receptors, no antigen is known. Overall study results and limits: Blood from ankylosing spondylitis patients appeared to carry a characteristic roughly 8-variant TCR beta motif.

TCRdb passed the 5' RACE reads through MiXCR, listing each CDR3 protein once. The sample includes 450,000 to 550,000 distinct CDR3 sequences, about 5% of them seen just once. The sequencing sample was made of blood, either unsorted or a sorted T cell fraction (not recorded which). The source of these receptors is a male donor with ankylosing spondylitis.

The table lists this clonotype with many counts. The chain carries TRBV20-1 and TRBJ2-5; 9 nucleotides match TRBD1. Germline lookup yields CDR1 DFQATT and CDR2 SNEGSKA (reference sequence). The V and J ends lost 4 bases and 4 bases, in that order; junction bases with no gene match: 16. This CDR3 spans 17 amino acids. The CDR3: CSATRTGDREYSETQYF. CDR3 DNA: TGCAGTGCTACGAGAACGGGGGACAGGGAGTATTCAGAGACCCAGTACTTC.

This clonotype was seen ten or more times. The CDR3 reads CASSYKGMNTEAFF. CDR3 nucleotides: TGTGCCAGCAGTTACAAGGGGATGAACACTGAAGCTTTCTTT. The chain uses TRBV6-5 and TRBJ1-1; perhaps TRBD1 as D (5 bases). CDR1 MNHEY and CDR2 SVGAGI come from the germline V gene. The CDR3 contains 14 residues. V lost 2 bases, J lost 0 bases, and 7 bases lay in between.

This clonotype was observed many times. This chain connects TRBV5-8 to TRBJ1-5; 9 nucleotides align to TRBD1. Per germline, CDR1 SGHTS and CDR2 YDEGEE. The CDR3 extends over 15 amino acids. Losses at the gene ends were 4 bases for V and 5 bases for J; bases not matched to a gene: 7. This CDR3 reads CASSRGTGSHQPQHF. CDR3 nucleotides: TGTGCCAGCAGCCGCGGGACAGGGAGTCATCAGCCCCAGCATTTT.

This clonotype was counted only a few times. The genes are TRBV11-2 and TRBJ2-2, with 16 nucleotides matching TRBD2. There are 18 residues in the CDR3. V lost 3 bases to trimming and J lost 5 bases; unmatched junction nucleotides: 6. Germline lookup yields CDR1 SGHAT and CDR2 FQNNGV. CDR3 sequence reads: CASSFPGTSGRDTGELFF. In DNA form, the CDR3 reads TGTGCCAGCAGCTTTCCTGGGACTAGCGGGAGGGATACCGGGGAGCTGTTTTTT.

In this sample, this clonotype turned up many times. The rearrangement joins TRBV7-6 to TRBJ2-7; D tentatively reads TRBD1 or TRBD2 (5 bases each). Germline loops: CDR1 SGHVS, CDR2 FNYEAQ. The CDR3 contains 15 residues. Trimming stripped 1 base from V and 4 bases from J, with 14 bases between. CDR3 sequence (DNA): TGTGCCAGCAGCTTAGTGGCAGGGAGTGGTTACGAGCAGTACTTC. It specifies CASSLVAGSGYEQYF.

This clonotype was seen just once. The chain couples TRBV5-1 to TRBJ2-3, with TRBD1 matching over 9 bases. The trim removed 0 bases at V and 1 base at J, leaving 6 bases unmatched. The germline V gene encodes CDR1 SGHRS and CDR2 YFSETQ. This CDR3 is 17 amino acids long. The CDR3: CASSLGTGVKGTDTQYF. The DNA for the CDR3 is TGCGCCAGCAGCTTGGGGACAGGGGTAAAGGGCACAGATACGCAGTATTTT. Full variable domain (outside the CDR3, taken from reference TRBV5-1 and TRBJ2-3): KAGVTQTPRYLIKTRGQQVTLSCSPISGHRSVSWYQQTPGQGLQFLFEYFSETQRNKGNFPGRFSGRQFSNSRSEMNVSTLELGDSALYLCASSLGTGVKGTDTQYFGPGTRLTVL.

At least ten counts were recorded for this clonotype. V and J are TRBV9 and TRBJ2-1; 9 bases line up with TRBD2. CDR1 and CDR2 (germline): SGDLS, YYNGEE. The CDR3 covers 17 residues. J gave up 4 bases and V 0 bases, and 8 bases lay outside the gene matches. The CDR3 is CASSVDGGLAGYNEQFF. DNA for the CDR3: TGTGCCAGCAGCGTAGACGGGGGGCTAGCGGGGTACAATGAGCAGTTCTTC.

This clonotype occurred many times. The chain uses TRBV10-1 and TRBJ2-7; TRBD1 aligns across 7 bases. V shed 6 bases, J shed 2 bases, and the junction held 7 bases outside the gene matches. Germline V CDR1 and CDR2: WNHNN, SYGVQD (reference sequence). The CDR3 is 14 amino acids. CDR3 residues: CASSETGSTYEQYF. In nucleotides, the CDR3 is TGCGCCAGCAGCGAGACAGGGTCGACCTACGAGCAGTACTTC.

In its sample, this clonotype was seen many times. V gene TRBV29-1 combines with J gene TRBJ2-7; tentatively, D is TRBD1 (6 bases). Trimming left V 0 bases short and J 8 bases short, with 11 bases between. Germline V gene data show CDR1 as SQVTM and CDR2 as ANQGSEA. CDR3 length equals 12 residues. The CDR3 region has the DNA TGCAGCGTTGAAGACAGGGGCCCACAGCAGTACTTC. As protein: CSVEDRGPQQYF.

This clonotype appeared many times. This chain uses TRBV11-1 with TRBJ1-1, with a tentative D call TRBD1 (5 bases). CDR1 SGHAT and CDR2 FQDESV come from the germline V gene (reference sequence). The CDR3 loop spans 14 amino acids. Trimming removed 5 bases from V and 5 bases from J, with 15 bases in between. Written as DNA, the CDR3 is TGTGCCAGCAGCCAGCGGAGGGACGTTACTGAAGCTTTCTTT. Translated: CASSQRRDVTEAFF.

This clonotype appeared many times. The chain is built from TRBV20-1 and TRBJ1-5, with 9 bases identical to TRBD1. This CDR3 has 19 amino acids. From germline, CDR1 is DFQATT and CDR2 SNEGSKA (reference sequence). V shed 4 bases, J shed 0 bases, and the junction held 16 bases outside the gene matches. CDR3 nucleotide sequence: TGCAGTGCTACCAGACTCCCCGGGACAGGGTGGTCTAGCAATCAGCCCCAGCATTTT. This sequence encodes CSATRLPGTGWSSNQPQHF.

The rearrangement uses TRBV12-3 or TRBV12-4 and TRBJ2-6; D could derive from TRBD1 or TRBD2 (6 bases each). The V end was cut by 6 bases, the J end by 0 bases, with 12 bases between. CDR3 length: 16 amino acids. The CDR3 bases are TGTGCCAGCAGACTAGGGGGGTACTCTGGGGCCAACGTCCTGACTTTC. As protein: CASRLGGYSGANVLTF.

J is TRBJ1-5 and V is TRBV3-1, with D possibly TRBD1 on 5 matching bases. Between the trimmed V and J ends, which lost 0 bases and 7 bases, there was a span of 13 bases. This CDR3 comprises 15 residues. Germline lookup yields CDR1 LGHDT and CDR2 YNNKEL (reference sequence). The CDR3 reads CASSQDSGAIQPQHF. In nucleotides, the CDR3 is TGTGCCAGCAGCCAAGATAGCGGGGCGATACAGCCCCAGCATTTT. The whole variable domain, remainder taken from reference TRBV3-1 and TRBJ1-5, is DTAVSQTPKYLVTQMGNDKSIKCEQNLGHDTMYWYKQDSKKFLKIMFSYNNKELIINETVPNRFSPKSPDKAHLNLHINSLELGDSAVYFCASSQDSGAIQPQHFGDGTRLSIL.

This clonotype has at least ten counts. The rearrangement uses TRBV7-2 and TRBJ1-1, with D unresolved. V was shortened by 5 bases and J by 1 base, with 8 bases between the two germline ends. The germline V gene encodes CDR1 SGHTA and CDR2 FQGNSA. The CDR3 extends over 13 amino acids. The CDR3 DNA is TGTGCCAGCAGCCTGACTGAGAACACTGAAGCTTTCTTT. Translating it yields CASSLTENTEAFF.

This clonotype has ten or more counts. The rearrangement links TRBV29-1 to TRBJ2-3; tentative D call: TRBD2 (6 bases). The CDR3 has 13 residues. Germline CDR1 is SQVTM and CDR2 is ANQGSEA. Deletions cut 5 bases from V and 6 bases from J, with 15 bases between. The CDR3 nucleotides read TGCAGCGTTTCACTTGGGGGGATGGATACGCAGTATTTT. It yields the protein CSVSLGGMDTQYF.

This clonotype appeared many times. The chain recombines TRBV3-1 with TRBJ1-1; 10 bases are shared with TRBD1. J was trimmed by 0 bases and V by 1 base; bases with no gene match: 2. The CDR3 covers 16 residues. Germline CDR1 reads LGHDT; CDR2 reads YNNKEL (reference sequence). The CDR3 region has the DNA TGTGCCAGCAGCCAAGGGACAGGGGGTATGAACACTGAAGCTTTCTTT. This codes for CASSQGTGGMNTEAFF. Together with reference TRBV3-1 and TRBJ1-1, the CDR3 gives the full variable domain: DTAVSQTPKYLVTQMGNDKSIKCEQNLGHDTMYWYKQDSKKFLKIMFSYNNKELIINETVPNRFSPKSPDKAHLNLHINSLELGDSAVYFCASSQGTGGMNTEAFFGQGTRLTVV.

The V gene is TRBV6-1, the J gene TRBJ1-5; no clear D gene. Per germline, CDR1 MNHNS and CDR2 SASEGT. This CDR3 region has 14 residues. V lost 7 bases, J lost 0 bases, and 10 bases lay in between. Written as DNA, the CDR3 is TGTGCCAGCACCCCCGGGTATAGCAATCAGCCCCAGCATTTT. Its translation is CASTPGYSNQPQHF.

This clonotype was detected ten times or more. The J gene is TRBJ1-1, the V gene TRBV6-5; no clear D. The CDR3 is made up of 15 amino acids. CDR1 MNHEY and CDR2 SVGAGI come from the germline V gene. Trimming shortened V by 2 bases and J by 2 bases, and 12 bases separated the two germline ends. The CDR3 spells CASSYLKGVNTEAFF. For the CDR3, the DNA is TGTGCCAGCAGTTACCTTAAGGGAGTTAACACTGAAGCTTTCTTT.

This clonotype has a count of ten or more. The rearrangement joins TRBV15 to TRBJ1-2; D gene ambiguous. Germline V CDR1 and CDR2: LNHNV, YYDKDF (reference sequence). This CDR3 comprises 13 residues. The ends were cut back, 0 bases at V and 4 bases at J, with 6 bases in the middle. The CDR3 sequence is CATSREGIYGYTF. The CDR3 DNA reads TGTGCCACCAGCAGAGAAGGGATCTATGGCTACACCTTC. Together with reference TRBV15 and TRBJ1-2, the CDR3 gives the full variable domain: DAMVIQNPRYQVTQFGKPVTLSCSQTLNHNVMYWYQQKSSQAPKLLFHYYDKDFNNEADTPDNFQSRRPNTSFCFLDIRSPGLGDTAMYLCATSREGIYGYTFGSGTRLTVV.

This clonotype occurred a few times. This chain connects TRBV5-1 to TRBJ2-1; TRBD1 aligns across 7 bases. CDR1 is SGHRS, CDR2 YFSETQ, per germline. V lost 2 bases, J lost 0 bases, and 14 bases stayed unmatched. The CDR3 runs to 19 residues. The CDR3 here is CASSFSVRRDSSSYNEQFF. CDR3 coding DNA: TGCGCCAGCAGCTTTTCGGTACGACGGGACAGTAGCTCCTACAATGAGCAGTTCTTC.

There are many counts of this clonotype. This rearrangement joins TRBV20-1 to TRBJ1-6; TRBD1 is a possible D gene (6 bases). The germline V and J ends were trimmed by 1 base and 7 bases, with 14 bases remaining between them. Germline V gene data show CDR1 as DFQATT and CDR2 as SNEGSKA (reference sequence). CDR3 length equals 15 residues. The DNA of the CDR3 is TGCAGTGCTAGAGGGGCGGGGGCGAGGAATTCACCCCTCCACTTT. Amino acids: CSARGAGARNSPLHF.

A few counts support this clonotype. This chain uses TRBV4-3 with TRBJ1-1; D call uncertain. This CDR3 has 16 amino acids. Trimming shortened V by 4 bases and J by 3 bases, and 18 bases separated the two germline ends. From germline, CDR1 is LGHNA and CDR2 YSLEER. CDR3 sequence: CASSLSPRVGDTEAFF. The CDR3 DNA is TGCGCCAGCAGCCTTTCCCCAAGAGTAGGAGACACTGAAGCTTTCTTT.

This clonotype has ten or more counts. The V and J genes are TRBV12-3 or TRBV12-4 and TRBJ1-4; D is possibly TRBD1 (6 bases). V was trimmed by 7 bases and J by 6 bases, leaving 15 bases between them. This CDR3 is built from 14 residues. CDR3 coding DNA: TGTGCCAGCATCCGACAGGTTGGTGATGAAAAACTGTTTTTT. Translating it yields CASIRQVGDEKLFF.

This clonotype was counted ten times or more. This rearrangement joins TRBV7-2 to TRBJ2-5; D perhaps matches TRBD1 (6 bases). The V and J ends lost 4 bases and 2 bases respectively, with 11 bases between them. The CDR3 has 14 amino acids. Germline lookup yields CDR1 SGHTA and CDR2 FQGNSA. DNA for the CDR3: TGTGCCAGCAGCTCTATCACAGGGCAAGAGACCCAGTACTTC. Protein: CASSSITGQETQYF.

In this sample, this clonotype turned up many times. V and J are TRBV5-1 and TRBJ2-5; D not resolved. V was cut by 1 base and J by 0 bases, with 7 bases left in between. Germline V gene lookup returns CDR1 SGHRS and CDR2 YFSETQ. This CDR3 contains 14 residues. The CDR3 is CASSLYSHQETQYF. In DNA, the CDR3 is TGCGCCAGCAGCTTGTACAGCCACCAAGAGACCCAGTACTTC.

This clonotype showed up many times. The rearrangement links TRBV29-1 to TRBJ2-3; TRBD2 matches 8 bases. CDR3 length: 14 residues. The germline V gene encodes CDR1 SQVTM and CDR2 ANQGSEA. Unmatched junction bases numbered 6, after V lost 7 bases and J lost 0 bases. The CDR3 region is CSADTGGSTDTQYF. The CDR3 coding sequence is TGCAGCGCTGACACGGGGGGGAGCACAGATACGCAGTATTTT.

This clonotype was seen only a few times. This sequence joins TRBV9 and TRBJ2-2; 13 nucleotides line up with TRBD2. The CDR3 totals 17 residues. J lost 0 bases, V lost 4 bases, and 3 bases had no gene match. Germline lookup yields CDR1 SGDLS and CDR2 YYNGEE. In DNA, the CDR3 is TGTGCCAGCAGCACTGGGACTAGCGGGGCGAACACCGGGGAGCTGTTTTTT. Protein product: CASSTGTSGANTGELFF.